The rows below give T cell receptor beta chains drawn from one sample of a study of PD-1 blockade in mismatch repair-deficient tumors. Some clones are missing from TCRdb's copy, which holds only in-frame ones; the method was immunoSEQ multiplex PCR. Of roughly 120,000 clones in the sample, 85% to 90% were seen once. The specimen was peripheral blood, collected approximately 70 weeks after starting pembrolizumab. The receptors were gathered from an adult with mismatch repair-deficient cancer. The CDR3 runs from the conserved cysteine through the conserved F or W. Each record gives: CDR3 length, J gene, V gene, clone size, D gene, CDR3 protein, CDR3 DNA. The D gene is left open where the match is weak. Clone size appears in some rows only: once, few, many, or a class for an expanded clone.

13 | TRBJ1-2 | TRBV5-1 | once | NA | CASSPTWNYGYTF | TGCGCCAGCAGCCCGACGTGGAACTATGGCTACACCTTC
15 | TRBJ2-1 | TRBV6-6 | once | TRBD2 | CASSYVLAGYNEQFF | TGTGCCAGCAGCTACGTTCTAGCGGGGTACAATGAGCAGTTCTTC
15 | TRBJ2-1 | TRBV5-6 | NA | TRBD2 | CASSAGLAGGDEQFF | TGTGCCAGCAGCGCGGGACTAGCGGGAGGTGATGAGCAGTTCTTC
16 | TRBJ2-7 | TRBV4-3 | NA | TRBD1 | CASSQGRTGAIYEQYF | TGCGCCAGCAGCCAAGGGAGGACAGGGGCGATCTACGAGCAGTACTTC
17 | TRBJ2-5 | TRBV4-1 | NA | NA | CASSQDRDSFFQETQYF | TGCGCCAGCAGCCAAGATCGTGACAGCTTTTTCCAAGAGACCCAGTACTTC
15 | TRBJ1-4 | TRBV28 | NA | NA | CASSFRKGPTVKLFF | TGTGCCAGCAGTTTTCGTAAAGGCCCTACGGTAAAACTGTTTTTT
15 | TRBJ2-7 | TRBV21-1 | NA | NA | CASSKPGQGFHEQYF | TGTGCCAGCAGCAAACCCGGACAGGGGTTCCACGAGCAGTACTTC
14 | TRBJ2-3 | TRBV7-3 | NA | NA | CASSVGGATDTQYF | TGTGCCAGCAGCGTAGGTGGGGCGACAGATACGCAGTATTTT
12 | TRBJ2-7 | TRBV29-1 | NA | NA | CSVVVSSYEQYF | TGCAGCGTTGTGGTCTCGTCCTACGAGCAGTACTTC
20 | TRBJ2-7 | TRBV6-1 | once | TRBD2 | CASSEVYVAGGTPVTYEQYF | TGTGCCAGCAGTGAAGTGTATGTAGCGGGAGGGACCCCTGTTACCTACGAGCAGTACTTC
15 | TRBJ2-1 | TRBV28 | NA | TRBD2 | CASSLTAGGSNEQFF | TGTGCCAGCAGTTTGACAGCGGGAGGGAGCAATGAGCAGTTCTTC
13 | TRBJ2-1 | TRBV9 | NA | NA | CASSERGGNEQFF | TGTGCCAGCAGCGAAAGGGGGGGCAATGAGCAGTTCTTC
13 | TRBJ2-7 | TRBV5-1 | NA | NA | CASSSPLTNEQYF | TGCGCCAGCAGCTCGCCCCTTACAAACGAGCAGTACTTC
12 | TRBJ2-7 | TRBV11-3 | NA | NA | CASSMSPSEQYF | TGTGCCAGCAGCATGAGTCCATCCGAGCAGTACTTC